This T cell receptor (beta chain) was recovered during a study of blood T cell repertoires in COVID-19. Background on the study: The analysed material was cDNA or gDNA that came from T cells, B-cell-depleted T cells, or PBMCs.

This clone has at least ten counts. From germline, CDR1 is WNHNN and CDR2 SYGVQD (reference sequence). This CDR3 comprises 15 residues. V was cut by 6 bases and J by 7 bases, with 18 bases left in between. During active infection, Seattle patients enrolled and were then monitored through disease. In the original analysis: Estimation of nucleated cell counts was performed using reference gene primer amplification. Profiled with immunoSEQ multiplex PCR; TCRdb holds only in-frame clones, not every one. The DNA gave D and trimming, while V, J and clone size come from that table. The data contain some 140,000 clones, around 83% of them singletons.

The sequence was obtained from a woman between 55 and 75 years old with COVID-19, enrolled during active disease. Sequenced: peripheral blood. The chain employs TRBV10-1 and TRBJ2-2; D may be TRBD2 (5 bases). The CDR3 region is CASRSTTGGGGELFF. The CDR3 nucleotides read TGCGCCAGCAGATCGACGACCGGCGGAGGCGGGGAGCTGTTTTTT.